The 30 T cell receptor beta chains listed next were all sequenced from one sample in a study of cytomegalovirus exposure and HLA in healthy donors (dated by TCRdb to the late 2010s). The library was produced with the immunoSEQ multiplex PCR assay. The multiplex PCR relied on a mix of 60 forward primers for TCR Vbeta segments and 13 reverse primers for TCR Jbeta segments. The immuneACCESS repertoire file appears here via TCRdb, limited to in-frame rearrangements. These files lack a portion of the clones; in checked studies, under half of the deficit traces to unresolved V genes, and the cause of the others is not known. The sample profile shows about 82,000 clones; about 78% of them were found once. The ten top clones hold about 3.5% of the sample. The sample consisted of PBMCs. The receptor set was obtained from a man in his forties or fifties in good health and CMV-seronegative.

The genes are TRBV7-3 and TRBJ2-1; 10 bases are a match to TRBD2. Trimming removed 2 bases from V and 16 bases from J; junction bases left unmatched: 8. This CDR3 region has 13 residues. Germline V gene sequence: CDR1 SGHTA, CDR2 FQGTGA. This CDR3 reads CASSLGLAGARFF. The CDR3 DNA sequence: TGTGCCAGCAGCTTAGGGCTAGCGGGGGCCCGATTCTTC.

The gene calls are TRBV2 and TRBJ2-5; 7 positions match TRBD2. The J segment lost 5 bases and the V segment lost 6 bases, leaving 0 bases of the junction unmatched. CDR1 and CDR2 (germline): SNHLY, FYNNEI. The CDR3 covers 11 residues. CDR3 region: CASRGGETQYF. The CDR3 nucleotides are TGTGCCAGCAGGGGGGGGGAGACCCAGTACTTC. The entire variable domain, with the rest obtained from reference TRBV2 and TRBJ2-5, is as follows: EPEVTQTPSHQVTQMGQEVILRCVPISNHLYFYWYRQILGQKVEFLVSFYNNEISEKSEIFDDQFSVERPDGSNFTLKIRSTKLEDSAMYFCASRGGETQYFGPGTRLLVL.

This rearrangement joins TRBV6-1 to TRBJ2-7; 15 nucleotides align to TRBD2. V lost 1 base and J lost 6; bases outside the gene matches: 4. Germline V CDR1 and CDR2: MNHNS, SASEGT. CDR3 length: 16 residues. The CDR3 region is CASSEGGLAGGGEQYF. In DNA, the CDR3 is TGTGCCAGCAGTGAAGGGGGACTAGCGGGGGGCGGCGAGCAGTACTTC.

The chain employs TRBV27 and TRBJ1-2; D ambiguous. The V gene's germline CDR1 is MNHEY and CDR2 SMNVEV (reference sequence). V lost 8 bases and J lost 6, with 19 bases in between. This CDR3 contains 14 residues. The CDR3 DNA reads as TGTGCCAGCCGATCCATAGACTCGAATAATGGCTACACCTTC. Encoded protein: CASRSIDSNNGYTF.

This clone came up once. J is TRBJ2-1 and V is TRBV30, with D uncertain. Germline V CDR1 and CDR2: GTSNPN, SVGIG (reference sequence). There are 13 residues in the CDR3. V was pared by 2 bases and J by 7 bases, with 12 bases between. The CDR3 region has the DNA TGTGCCTGGAGTCCACCCGCTAGAAATGAGCAGTTCTTC. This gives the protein CAWSPPARNEQFF.

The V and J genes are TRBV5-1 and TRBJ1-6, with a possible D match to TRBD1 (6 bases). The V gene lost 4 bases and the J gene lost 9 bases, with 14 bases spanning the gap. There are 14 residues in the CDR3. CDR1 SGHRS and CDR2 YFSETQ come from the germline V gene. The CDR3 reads CASSLGQGISPLHF. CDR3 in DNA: TGCGCCAGCAGCCTCGGGCAGGGGATTTCACCCCTCCACTTT. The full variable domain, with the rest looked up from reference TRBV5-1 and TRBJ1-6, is KAGVTQTPRYLIKTRGQQVTLSCSPISGHRSVSWYQQTPGQGLQFLFEYFSETQRNKGNFPGRFSGRQFSNSRSEMNVSTLELGDSALYLCASSLGQGISPLHFGNGTRLTVT.

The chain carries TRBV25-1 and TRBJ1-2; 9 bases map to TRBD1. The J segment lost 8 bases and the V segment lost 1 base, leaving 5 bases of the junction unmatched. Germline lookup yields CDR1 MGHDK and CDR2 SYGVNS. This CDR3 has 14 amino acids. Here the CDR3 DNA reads TGTGCCAGCAGTGAATGGACAGGGGCGAAGGGCTACACCTTC. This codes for CASSEWTGAKGYTF.

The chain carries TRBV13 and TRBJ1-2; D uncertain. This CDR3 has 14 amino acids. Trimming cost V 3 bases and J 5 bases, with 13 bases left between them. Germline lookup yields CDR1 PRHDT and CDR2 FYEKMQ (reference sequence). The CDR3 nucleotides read TGTGCCAGCAGCTTGATGGTCGCAGGATATGGCTACACCTTC. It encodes CASSLMVAGYGYTF.

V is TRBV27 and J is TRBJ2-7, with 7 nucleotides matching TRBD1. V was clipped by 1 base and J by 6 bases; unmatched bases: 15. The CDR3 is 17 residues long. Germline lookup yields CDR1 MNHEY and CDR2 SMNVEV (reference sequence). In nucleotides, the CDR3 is TGTGCCAGCAGTTTATATCGTACAGGGGAAAAGAGAAGCGAGCAGTACTTC. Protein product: CASSLYRTGEKRSEQYF.

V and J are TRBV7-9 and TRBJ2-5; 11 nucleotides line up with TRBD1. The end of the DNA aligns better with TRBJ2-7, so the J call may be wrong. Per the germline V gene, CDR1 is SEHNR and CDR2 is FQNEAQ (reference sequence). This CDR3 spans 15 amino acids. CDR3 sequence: CASSPRGQGGYEQYF. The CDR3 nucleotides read TGTGCCAGCAGCCCAAGGGGACAGGGGGGCTACGAGCAGTACTTC.

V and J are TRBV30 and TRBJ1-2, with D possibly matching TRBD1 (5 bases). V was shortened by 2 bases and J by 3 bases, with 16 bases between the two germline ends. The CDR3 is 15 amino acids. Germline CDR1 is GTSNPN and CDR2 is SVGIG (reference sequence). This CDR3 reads CAWSLSGGGYYGYTF. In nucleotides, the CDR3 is TGTGCCTGGAGTCTCTCCGGGGGGGGATACTATGGCTACACCTTC.

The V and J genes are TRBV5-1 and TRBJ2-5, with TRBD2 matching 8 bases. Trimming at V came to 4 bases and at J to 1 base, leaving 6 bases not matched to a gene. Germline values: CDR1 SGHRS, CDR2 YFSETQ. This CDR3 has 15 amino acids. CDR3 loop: CASSRGGPPQETQYF. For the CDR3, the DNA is TGCGCCAGCAGCCGCGGGGGGCCCCCCCAAGAGACCCAGTACTTC.

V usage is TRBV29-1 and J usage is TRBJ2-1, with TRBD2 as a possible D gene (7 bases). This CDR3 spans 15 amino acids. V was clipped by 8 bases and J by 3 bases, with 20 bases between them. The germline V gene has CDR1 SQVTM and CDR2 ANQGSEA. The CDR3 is CSLAGGGAHYNEQFF. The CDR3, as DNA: TGCAGCCTCGCTGGAGGGGGGGCGCACTACAATGAGCAGTTCTTC.

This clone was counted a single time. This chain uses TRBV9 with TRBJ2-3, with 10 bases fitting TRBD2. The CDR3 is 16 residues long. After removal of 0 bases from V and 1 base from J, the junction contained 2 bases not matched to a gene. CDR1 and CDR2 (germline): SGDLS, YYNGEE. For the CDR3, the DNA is TGTGCCAGCAGCGTAGAGGGGACTAGCGGCACAGATACGCAGTATTTT. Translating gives CASSVEGTSGTDTQYF.

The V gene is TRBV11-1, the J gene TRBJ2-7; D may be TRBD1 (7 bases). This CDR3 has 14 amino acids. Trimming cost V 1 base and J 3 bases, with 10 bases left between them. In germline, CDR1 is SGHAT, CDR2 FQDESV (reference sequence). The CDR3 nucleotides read TGTGCCAGCAGCTTAGGCGGGACAGACTACGAGCAGTACTTC. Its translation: CASSLGGTDYEQYF. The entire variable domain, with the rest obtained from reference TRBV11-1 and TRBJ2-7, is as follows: EAEVAQSPRYKITEKSQAVAFWCDPISGHATLYWYRQILGQGPELLVQFQDESVVDDSQLPKDRFSAERLKGVDSTLKIQPAELGDSAMYLCASSLGGTDYEQYFGPGTRLTVT.

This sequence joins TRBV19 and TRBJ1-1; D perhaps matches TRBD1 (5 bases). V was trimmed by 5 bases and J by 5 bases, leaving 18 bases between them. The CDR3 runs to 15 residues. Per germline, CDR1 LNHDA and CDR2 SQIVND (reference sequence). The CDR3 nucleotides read TGTGCCAGTAGTGGCCGGGCAAACCAGGGAACTGAAGCTTTCTTT. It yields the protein CASSGRANQGTEAFF.

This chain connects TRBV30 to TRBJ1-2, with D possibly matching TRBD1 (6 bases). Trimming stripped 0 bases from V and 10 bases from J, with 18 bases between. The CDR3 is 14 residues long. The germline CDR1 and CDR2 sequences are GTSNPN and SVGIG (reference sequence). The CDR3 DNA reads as TGTGCCTGGAGTGTACAGGGCGGTGGGGGTGTCTACACCTTC. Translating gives CAWSVQGGGGVYTF.

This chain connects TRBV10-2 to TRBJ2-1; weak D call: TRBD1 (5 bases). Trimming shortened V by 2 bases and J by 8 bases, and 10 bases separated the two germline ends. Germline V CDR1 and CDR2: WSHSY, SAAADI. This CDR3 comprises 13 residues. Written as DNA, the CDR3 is TGCGCCAGCAGTGAGAATAGGGGCGATGAGCAGTTCTTC. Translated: CASSENRGDEQFF.

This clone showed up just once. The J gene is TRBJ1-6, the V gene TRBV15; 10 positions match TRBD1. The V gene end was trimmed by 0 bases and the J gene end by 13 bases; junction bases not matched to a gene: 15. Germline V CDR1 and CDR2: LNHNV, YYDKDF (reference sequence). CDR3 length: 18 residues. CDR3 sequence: CATSRESASGTGVPPLHF. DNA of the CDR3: TGTGCCACCAGCAGAGAATCGGCCTCCGGGACAGGGGTCCCCCCCCTCCACTTT. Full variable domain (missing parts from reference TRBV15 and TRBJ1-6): DAMVIQNPRYQVTQFGKPVTLSCSQTLNHNVMYWYQQKSSQAPKLLFHYYDKDFNNEADTPDNFQSRRPNTSFCFLDIRSPGLGDTAMYLCATSRESASGTGVPPLHFGNGTRLTVT.

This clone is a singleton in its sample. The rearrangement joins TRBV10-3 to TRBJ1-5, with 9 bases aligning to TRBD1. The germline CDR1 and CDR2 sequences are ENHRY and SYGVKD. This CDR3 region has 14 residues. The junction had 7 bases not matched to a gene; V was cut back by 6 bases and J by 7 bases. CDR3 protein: CAISDRGDRQPQHF. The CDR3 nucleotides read TGTGCCATCAGCGACAGGGGGGATCGCCAGCCCCAGCATTTT.

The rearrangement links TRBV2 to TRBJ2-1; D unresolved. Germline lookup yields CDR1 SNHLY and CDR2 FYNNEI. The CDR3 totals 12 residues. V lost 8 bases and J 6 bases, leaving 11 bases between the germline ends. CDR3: CASSRFGNEQFF. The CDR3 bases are TGTGCCAGCTCAAGATTCGGCAATGAGCAGTTCTTC.

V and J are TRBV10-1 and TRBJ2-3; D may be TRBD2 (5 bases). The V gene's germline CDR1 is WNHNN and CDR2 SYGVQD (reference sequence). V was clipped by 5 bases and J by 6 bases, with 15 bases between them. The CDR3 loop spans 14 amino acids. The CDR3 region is CASSRRLPGDTQYF. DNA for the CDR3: TGCGCCAGCAGTCGGAGACTACCTGGCGATACGCAGTATTTT.

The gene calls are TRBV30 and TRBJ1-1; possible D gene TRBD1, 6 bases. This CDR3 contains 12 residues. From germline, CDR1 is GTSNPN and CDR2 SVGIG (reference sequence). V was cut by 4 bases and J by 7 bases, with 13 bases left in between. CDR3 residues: CAWITGIYEAFF. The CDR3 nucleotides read TGTGCCTGGATTACAGGGATCTATGAAGCTTTCTTT. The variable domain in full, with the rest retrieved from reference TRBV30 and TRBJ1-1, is SQTIHQWPATLVQPVGSPLSLECTVEGTSNPNLYWYRQAAGRGLQLLFYSVGIGQISSEVPQNLSASRPQDRQFILSSKKLLLSDSGFYLCAWITGIYEAFFGQGTRLTVV.

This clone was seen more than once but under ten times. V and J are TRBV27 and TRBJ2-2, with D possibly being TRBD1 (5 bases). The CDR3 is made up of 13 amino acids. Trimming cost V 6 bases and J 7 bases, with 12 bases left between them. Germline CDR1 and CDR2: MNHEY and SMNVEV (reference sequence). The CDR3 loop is CASSRVAGGELFF. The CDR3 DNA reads TGTGCCAGCAGCAGGGTCGCAGGCGGGGAGCTGTTTTTT.

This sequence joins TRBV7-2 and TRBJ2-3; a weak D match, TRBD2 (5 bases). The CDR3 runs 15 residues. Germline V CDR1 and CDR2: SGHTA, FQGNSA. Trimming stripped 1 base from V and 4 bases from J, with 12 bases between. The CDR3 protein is CASSLVFGVADTQYF. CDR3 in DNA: TGTGCCAGCAGCTTAGTTTTCGGGGTAGCAGATACGCAGTATTTT. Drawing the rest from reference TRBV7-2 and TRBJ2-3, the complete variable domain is GAGVSQSPSNKVTEKGKDVELRCDPISGHTALYWYRQSLGQGLEFLIYFQGNSAPDKSGLPSDRFSAERTGGSVSTLTIQRTQQEDSAVYLCASSLVFGVADTQYFGPGTRLTVL.

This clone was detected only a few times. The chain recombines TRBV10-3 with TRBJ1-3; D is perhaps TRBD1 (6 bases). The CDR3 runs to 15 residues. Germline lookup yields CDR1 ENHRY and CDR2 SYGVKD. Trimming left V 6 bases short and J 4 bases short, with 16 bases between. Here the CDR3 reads CAISQPSGGGNTIYF. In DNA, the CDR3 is TGTGCCATCAGCCAACCGTCGGGGGGCGGAAACACCATATATTTT.

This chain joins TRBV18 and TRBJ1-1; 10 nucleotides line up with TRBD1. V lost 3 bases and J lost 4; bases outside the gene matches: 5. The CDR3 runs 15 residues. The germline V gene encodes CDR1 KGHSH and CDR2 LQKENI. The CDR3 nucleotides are TGTGCCAGCTCACCCCGGGACAGGGGAGGCACTGAAGCTTTCTTT. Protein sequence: CASSPRDRGGTEAFF.

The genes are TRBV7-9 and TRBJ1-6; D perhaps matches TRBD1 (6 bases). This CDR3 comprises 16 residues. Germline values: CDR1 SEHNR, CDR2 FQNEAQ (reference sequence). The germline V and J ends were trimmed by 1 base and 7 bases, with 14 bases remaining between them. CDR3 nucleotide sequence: TGTGCCAGCAGCTTAGGGTCAGGGGAAACCAATTCACCCCTCCACTTT. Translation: CASSLGSGETNSPLHF.

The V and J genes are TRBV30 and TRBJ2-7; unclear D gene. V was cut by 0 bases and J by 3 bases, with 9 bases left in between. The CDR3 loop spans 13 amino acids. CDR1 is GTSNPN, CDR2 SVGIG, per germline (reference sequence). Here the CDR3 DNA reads TGTGCCTGGAGTGTTAAGGCGGTCTACGAGCAGTACTTC. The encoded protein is CAWSVKAVYEQYF.

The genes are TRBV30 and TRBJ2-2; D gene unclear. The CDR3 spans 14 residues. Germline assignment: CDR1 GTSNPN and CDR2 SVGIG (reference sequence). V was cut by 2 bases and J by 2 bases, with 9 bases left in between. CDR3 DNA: TGTGCCTGGAGTTTGGCAATTAACACCGGGGAGCTGTTTTTT. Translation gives CAWSLAINTGELFF.